The 19 T cell receptor beta chains presented below share a single source sample, sequenced in a study of cytomegalovirus exposure and HLA in healthy donors. Researchers ran the PCR with 60 Vbeta and 13 Jbeta primers. The repertoire was sequenced with immunoSEQ multiplex PCR; TCRdb's copy has only in-frame clones and lacks some. The table records 140,000 or so clones, approximately 80% of them present only once. Sequencing used PBMCs. These receptors all stem from a female donor in good health and CMV-seronegative.

This chain links TRBV7-2 with TRBJ1-2, with TRBD1 as a possible D gene (6 bases). Trimming took 5 bases from V and 5 from J, leaving 18 bases between them. The CDR3 length is 15 residues. Per germline, CDR1 SGHTA and CDR2 FQGNSA. The CDR3 region has the DNA TGTGCCAGCAGCATAGACCTCTGGACAGATTATGGCTACACCTTC. Its translation: CASSIDLWTDYGYTF. The whole variable domain, filled in from reference TRBV7-2 and TRBJ1-2, reads GAGVSQSPSNKVTEKGKDVELRCDPISGHTALYWYRQSLGQGLEFLIYFQGNSAPDKSGLPSDRFSAERTGGSVSTLTIQRTQQEDSAVYLCASSIDLWTDYGYTFGSGTRLTVV.

This clone was detected once. J is TRBJ1-2 and V is TRBV7-9; weak D call: TRBD1 (6 bases). V was clipped by 5 bases and J by 2 bases, with 12 bases between them. CDR3 length: 14 residues. Germline V lookup: CDR1 SEHNR, CDR2 FQNEAQ (reference sequence). The CDR3 region is CASSPGDRNYGYTF. Written as DNA, the CDR3 is TGTGCCAGCAGCCCAGGGGACCGAAACTATGGCTACACCTTC. Based on the CDR3 plus reference TRBV7-9 and TRBJ1-2, the full variable domain is DTGVSQNPRHKITKRGQNVTFRCDPISEHNRLYWYRQTLGQGPEFLTYFQNEAQLEKSRLLSDRFSAERPKGSFSTLEIQRTEQGDSAMYLCASSPGDRNYGYTFGSGTRLTVV.

The rearrangement links TRBV6-1 to TRBJ1-2; 10 nucleotides agree with TRBD1. This CDR3 has 15 amino acids. V lost 6 bases, J lost 4 bases, and 8 bases stayed unmatched. Germline V gives CDR1 MNHNS, CDR2 SASEGT. CDR3: CASRAPGQGPYGYTF. CDR3 DNA: TGTGCCAGCAGGGCCCCGGGACAGGGGCCCTATGGCTACACCTTC.

The J gene is TRBJ2-7, the V gene TRBV29-1; 8 positions match TRBD1. CDR1 and CDR2 from the germline V gene are SQVTM and ANQGSEA. After removal of 8 bases from V and 2 bases from J, the junction contained 8 bases not matched to a gene. This CDR3 region has 13 residues. The CDR3 region is CSTQGTGAYEQYF. The CDR3, as DNA: TGCAGCACACAGGGGACAGGAGCCTACGAGCAGTACTTC.

The chain has TRBV6-5 and TRBJ1-4; 12 bases are shared with TRBD1. Germline V lookup: CDR1 MNHEY, CDR2 SVGAGI. With 5 bases clipped from V and 7 bases from J, the junction kept 5 bases outside the gene matches. The CDR3 is 15 amino acids. In DNA, the CDR3 is TGTGCCAGCAGTACCGGGACAGGGGGCAGTGAAAAACTGTTTTTT. It yields the protein CASSTGTGGSEKLFF.

This sequence joins TRBV5-1 and TRBJ1-1; a possible D gene is TRBD1 (6 bases). The V and J ends lost 3 bases and 1 base respectively, with 13 bases between them. This CDR3 comprises 15 residues. Germline V gene lookup returns CDR1 SGHRS and CDR2 YFSETQ. CDR3 bases: TGCGCCAGCAGCTATACAGGGAAACCGAACACTGAAGCTTTCTTT. It translates to CASSYTGKPNTEAFF.

This chain joins TRBV5-1 and TRBJ2-7, with a possible D match to TRBD1 (6 bases). The germline V and J ends were trimmed by 0 bases and 0 bases, with 16 bases remaining between them. The germline gives CDR1 SGHRS, CDR2 YFSETQ. This CDR3 spans 17 amino acids. The CDR3 DNA follows: TGCGCCAGCAGCTTGGGCCCGGGACACACCATCTCCTACGAGCAGTACTTC. Its protein product is CASSLGPGHTISYEQYF.

The CDR3 reads CASTPGGSKDTQYF. CDR3 bases: TGTGCCAGCACTCCGGGGGGGAGTAAAGATACGCAGTATTTT. The rearrangement uses TRBV28 and TRBJ2-3; the match to TRBD2 covers 8 bases. V gave up 7 bases and J gave up 5 bases; unmatched junction bases: 8. The CDR3 spans 14 residues. CDR1 is MDHEN and CDR2 is SYDVKM in the germline V gene.

The J gene is TRBJ1-4, the V gene TRBV11-2; no clear D gene. Looked up from germline, CDR1 is SGHAT and CDR2 is FQNNGV. The CDR3 runs 15 residues. The ends were cut back, 5 bases at V and 3 bases at J, with 13 bases in the middle. CDR3 sequence: CASSPLSVPNEKLFF. The CDR3 bases are TGTGCCAGCAGCCCGTTATCGGTCCCTAATGAAAAACTGTTTTTT.

This chain links TRBV25-1 with TRBJ2-5, with 8 bases aligning to TRBD2. The J call is uncertain, as TRBJ2-7 better fits the DNA end. The CDR3 has 14 residues. The germline V gene has CDR1 MGHDK and CDR2 SYGVNS. The CDR3 nucleotides read TGTGCCAGCAGGGTGGGCGGGGGGCCCTACGAGCAGTACTTC. Residues: CASRVGGGPYEQYF.

The rearrangement uses TRBV19 and TRBJ1-5; 9 bases map to TRBD1. This CDR3 contains 14 residues. The V gene's germline CDR1 is LNHDA and CDR2 SQIVND (reference sequence). V was clipped by 9 bases and J by 3 bases; unmatched bases: 6. DNA of the CDR3: TGTGCCAGCCGGGACAGGGTTCACAATCAGCCCCAGCATTTT. This codes for CASRDRVHNQPQHF.

The chain links TRBV19 to TRBJ2-3, with D tentatively TRBD1 (6 bases). The CDR3 spans 13 residues. Per germline, CDR1 LNHDA and CDR2 SQIVND (reference sequence). The ends were cut back, 4 bases at V and 2 bases at J, with 7 bases in the middle. The CDR3 nucleotides read TGTGCCAGTAGTAGGACAGTCACAGATACGCAGTATTTT. This gives the protein CASSRTVTDTQYF.

The gene calls are TRBV5-1 and TRBJ2-7, with 7 nucleotides matching TRBD1. V dropped 2 bases and J dropped 6; count of bases not matched to a gene: 5. The CDR3 length is 13 residues. Per the germline V gene, CDR1 is SGHRS and CDR2 is YFSETQ. The CDR3 DNA sequence: TGCGCCAGCAGCTTAGCCTCAGGGGGCGAGCAGTACTTC. Translation gives CASSLASGGEQYF.

The J gene is TRBJ2-2, the V gene TRBV25-1, with D possibly TRBD1 on 5 matching bases. CDR3 length: 13 residues. The V end lost 4 bases, the J end lost 6 bases, and 9 bases lay between the germline ends. The germline CDR1 and CDR2 sequences are MGHDK and SYGVNS. CDR3 residues: CASSGTLPGELFF. The DNA of the CDR3 is TGTGCCAGCAGTGGGACACTGCCCGGGGAGCTGTTTTTT. The full variable domain, its missing parts supplied by reference TRBV25-1 and TRBJ2-2, is EADIYQTPRYLVIGTGKKITLECSQTMGHDKMYWYQQDPGMELHLIHYSYGVNSTEKGDLSSESTVSRIRTEHFPLTLESARPSHTSQYLCASSGTLPGELFFGEGSRLTVL.

This clone was seen a single time. This chain links TRBV4-1 with TRBJ1-2, with no clear D. V was clipped by 1 base and J by 7 bases, with 19 bases between them. Germline CDR1 MGHRA, CDR2 YSYEKL. This CDR3 comprises 16 residues. CDR3 bases: TGCGCCAGCAGCCAAGGGTTCTCGGGGTGGGTAGGTGGCTACACCTTC. This sequence encodes CASSQGFSGWVGGYTF.

The chain couples TRBV14 to TRBJ1-3; D perhaps matches TRBD1 (6 bases). From germline, CDR1 is SGHDN and CDR2 FVKESK. Trimming left V 3 bases short and J 4 bases short, with 10 bases between. This CDR3 comprises 14 residues. The CDR3 loop reads CASSHAGQGNTIYF. The DNA of the CDR3 is TGTGCCAGCAGCCACGCCGGACAGGGAAACACCATATATTTT.

The chain links TRBV27 to TRBJ1-1; D is perhaps TRBD1 (6 bases). From germline, CDR1 is MNHEY and CDR2 SMNVEV (reference sequence). The CDR3 runs 14 residues. Trimming shortened V by 3 bases and J by 5 bases, and 13 bases separated the two germline ends. CDR3 in amino acids: CASSFLGGGTEAFF. The CDR3 DNA is TGTGCCAGCAGTTTTTTAGGGGGAGGGACTGAAGCTTTCTTT.

The genes are TRBV7-2 and TRBJ1-2, with D perhaps TRBD1 (5 bases). The CDR3 spans 13 residues. CDR1 and CDR2 (germline): SGHTA, FQGNSA. V dropped 6 bases and J dropped 4 bases, with 12 bases sitting between them. CDR3 DNA sequence: TGTGCCAGCAGTTATGACAGTTCCTATGGCTACACCTTC. Translating it yields CASSYDSSYGYTF.

This clone was found once. This chain links TRBV5-1 with TRBJ2-7, with a possible D match to TRBD1 (6 bases). Per germline, CDR1 SGHRS and CDR2 YFSETQ. The CDR3 length is 14 residues. V lost 4 bases to trimming and J lost 7 bases, with 18 bases between them. The CDR3 bases are TGCGCCAGCAGCCCAGGGACAACCCTCGGGGAGCAGTACTTC. It yields the protein CASSPGTTLGEQYF.